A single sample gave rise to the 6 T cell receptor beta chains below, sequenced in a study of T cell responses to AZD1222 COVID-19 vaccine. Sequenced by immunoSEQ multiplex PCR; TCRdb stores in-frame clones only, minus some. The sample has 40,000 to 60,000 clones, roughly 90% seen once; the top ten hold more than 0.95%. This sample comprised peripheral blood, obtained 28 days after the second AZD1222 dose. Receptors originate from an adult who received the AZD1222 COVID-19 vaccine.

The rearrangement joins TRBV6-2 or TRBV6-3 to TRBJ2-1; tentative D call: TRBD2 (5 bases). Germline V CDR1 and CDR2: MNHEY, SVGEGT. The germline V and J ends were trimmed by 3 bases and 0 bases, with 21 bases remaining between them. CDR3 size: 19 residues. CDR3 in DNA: TGTGCCAGCAGTTATCCGTTGCGGGTGACGGGGAGCTCCTACAATGAGCAGTTCTTC. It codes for CASSYPLRVTGSSYNEQFF.

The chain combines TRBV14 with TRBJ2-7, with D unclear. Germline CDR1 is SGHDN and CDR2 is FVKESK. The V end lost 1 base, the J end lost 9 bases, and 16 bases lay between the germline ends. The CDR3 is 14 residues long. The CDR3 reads CASSQVSRRSGQYF. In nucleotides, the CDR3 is TGTGCCAGCAGCCAAGTCAGCAGGAGAAGTGGGCAGTACTTC.

CDR3 DNA sequence: TGTGCCAGTAGGGCTTCCCATTACAATGAGCAGTTCTTC. This sequence encodes CASRASHYNEQFF. V gene TRBV19 combines with J gene TRBJ2-1, with D uncertain. The germline V gene has CDR1 LNHDA and CDR2 SQIVND (reference sequence). V was clipped by 6 bases and J by 4 bases, with 10 bases between them. The CDR3 covers 13 residues.

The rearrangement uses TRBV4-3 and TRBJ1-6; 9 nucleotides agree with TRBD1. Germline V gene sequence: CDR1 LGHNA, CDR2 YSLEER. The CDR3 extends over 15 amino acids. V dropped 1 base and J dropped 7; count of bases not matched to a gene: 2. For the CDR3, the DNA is TGCGCCAGCAGCCAAGGGACAGGGGTAAATTCACCCCTCCACTTT. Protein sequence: CASSQGTGVNSPLHF.

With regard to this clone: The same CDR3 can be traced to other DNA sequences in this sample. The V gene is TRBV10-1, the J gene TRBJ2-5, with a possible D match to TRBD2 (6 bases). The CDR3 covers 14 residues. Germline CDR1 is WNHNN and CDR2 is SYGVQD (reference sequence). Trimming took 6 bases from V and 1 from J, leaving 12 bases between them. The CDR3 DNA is TGCGCCAGCAGCCCCGGGACTGCCCAAGAGACCCAGTACTTC. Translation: CASSPGTAQETQYF.

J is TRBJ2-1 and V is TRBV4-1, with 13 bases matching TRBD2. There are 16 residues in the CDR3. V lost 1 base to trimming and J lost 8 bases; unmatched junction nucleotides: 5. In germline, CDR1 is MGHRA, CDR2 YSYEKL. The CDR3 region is CASSQGLAGGGDEQFF. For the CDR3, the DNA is TGCGCCAGCAGCCAAGGACTAGCGGGAGGTGGGGATGAGCAGTTCTTC.